This T cell receptor (beta chain) comes out of a study of CD8 T cells in ankylosing spondylitis. The table lists this clonotype with many counts. Its antigen is not identified. TCRdb reprocessed the 5' RACE reads with MiXCR, giving one entry per CDR3 protein. There are some 200,000 distinct CDR3 sequences in the sample; approximately 18% occur only once, and 4.3% lies in the top ten. This CDR3 is 14 amino acids long. CDR1 and CDR2 from the germline V gene are SGDLS and YYNGEE. V lost 4 bases and J lost 0, with 7 bases in between. Overall study results and limits: For ankylosing spondylitis blood, a TCR beta motif of seven to nine highly homologous variants appeared characteristic. Some of these motif variants have turned up before, in reports on reactive arthritis synovial fluid and blood.

This rearrangement joins TRBV9 to TRBJ1-4; D is undetermined. What was sequenced was blood, either unsorted or a sorted T cell fraction (not recorded which). The sequence was obtained from a male donor under 35 with ankylosing spondylitis or in good health (not recorded which). CDR3 region: CASSLYATNEKLFF. CDR3 coding DNA: TGTGCCAGCAGCCTGTACGCAACTAATGAAAAACTGTTTTTT.